A selection of T cell receptor beta chains follows, all from one sample in a study of blood T cell repertoires in COVID-19. TCRdb's copy holds only in-frame clones and misses some; the assay was immunoSEQ multiplex PCR. Of about 200,000 clones listed, 87% were seen once; the top ten hold approximately 6.2%. The sequenced sample consisted of peripheral blood. The receptor set was obtained from a man aged 55 to 70 who had recovered from COVID-19. Each CDR3 is given with its conserved first and last residue. A row's size may be missing; if present it is once, few, many or a size class.

>.|TRBJ1-1|TRBV7-3
CASKIQGGDTEAFF
>.|TRBJ1-6|TRBV12-5
CASGSPGRNSPLHF
>.|TRBJ2-5|TRBV7-2
CASSGGVKETQYF
>.|TRBJ1-2|TRBV30
CAWSAELGQANQVF
>.|TRBJ1-5|TRBV5-1
CASSLDGSNQPQHF
>.|TRBJ1-2|TRBV5-1
CASSSQGSGYGYTF
>.|TRBJ2-7|TRBV29-1
CSVGQGVSYEQYF
>.|TRBJ2-1|TRBV7-3
CASSPDVGTTYNEQFF
>.|TRBJ1-3|TRBV11-3
CASSLGRGSGNTIYF
>.|TRBJ1-2|TRBV7-2
CASSLGMRDSNYGYTF
>.|TRBJ2-3|TRBV10-3
CAITSDYTDTQYF
>few|TRBJ1-1|TRBV5-4
CASSPGGWTGGAGNTEAFF
>.|TRBJ2-1|TRBV6-2/TRBV6-3
CASSSQRLAGGFF
>.|TRBJ2-5|TRBV18
CASSPLSGAGGETQYF
>.|TRBJ2-3|TRBV27
CASSLSGRDTDTQYF
>once|TRBJ2-1|TRBV18
CASSPRGTGEIKRSDEQFF
>.|TRBJ1-3|TRBV27
CASSPNSALQGAKGNTIYF
>.|TRBJ2-1|TRBV21-1
CASSKGNTGVYNEQFF
>.|TRBJ2-3|TRBV3-1/TRBV3-2
CASSQDRGSGRGDTQYF
>.|TRBJ2-7|TRBV2
CASSVRLPSYEQYF
>.|TRBJ1-2|TRBV25-1
CASSESIGYTF
>.|TRBJ2-1|TRBV5-4
CASSLTSGTYNEQFF
>.|TRBJ1-5|TRBV7-6
CAVRQGKNQPQHF
>.|TRBJ1-4|TRBV11-2
CASSLGNRGGNEKLFF
>.|TRBJ1-4|TRBV5-5
CASSLGATMKELFF
>.|TRBJ1-5|TRBV6-1
CASSEGTAGNQPQHF
>.|TRBJ2-7|TRBV5-6
CASSLSGQGGYEQYF
>.|TRBJ2-7|TRBV27
CASSSSGGPYEQYF
>.|TRBJ2-7|TRBV6-5
CASTFTSISYEQYF
>.|TRBJ1-1|TRBV19
CASRTGGANTEAFF
>.|TRBJ2-3|TRBV9
CASSSPTGDTQYF
>.|TRBJ1-2|TRBV14
CASSQVTGLNYGYTF
>.|TRBJ1-1|TRBV6-1
CASSEAGGGGVGTEAFF
>.|TRBJ2-1|TRBV27
CASSLETSGYNEQFF
>few|TRBJ2-7|TRBV7-2
CASSLGEAYEQYF
>.|TRBJ2-7|TRBV5-1
CASSLAGTPLDYEQYF
>few|TRBJ2-3|TRBV12-5
CASDLSPGQGESTDTQYF
>.|TRBJ2-5|TRBV7-3
CASSLTGEETQYF
>.|TRBJ2-7|TRBV28
CASSSFGPGLAGVVGYEQYF
>once|TRBJ2-1|TRBV7-2
CASTYPRTGGGSSYNEQFF
>.|TRBJ2-7|TRBV5-4
CASSGSSGVAYEQYF
>.|TRBJ2-7|TRBV25-1
CASSVAGGLYEQYF
>.|TRBJ1-2|TRBV30
CACPRTGMGSGYTF
>.|TRBJ1-4|TRBV5-6
CARTDRTATNEKLFF